This T cell receptor beta chain was obtained from a study of cytomegalovirus exposure and HLA in healthy donors (dated by TCRdb to about 2017). With regard to the full study: An earlier analysis of approximately 640 of the donors reported roughly 300 Gb of sequence data and about 100 million unique TCR beta sequences from 150 million to 200 million T cells. Around 320 gigabases of sequencing data and approximately 85 million unique TCR sequences were included in an early release covering 550 to 650 HLA-typed donors. Of the approximately 400 genotyped donors, 81% were placed in the genetic ancestry cluster associated with self-reported Caucasian donors. The study was designed to test whether signatures of past pathogen exposure could be identified by cataloging public T cell receptors. The study profiled the T cell repertoires of 550 to 700 subjects by immunosequencing and related them to cytomegalovirus serostatus. Along with the approximately 670-subject first cohort, a separate validation cohort of around 110 different subjects was used. High-throughput TCR immunosequencing, statistical association of individual TCRs with disease status, and machine learning were combined to predict cytomegalovirus infection status. In a later analysis, previously published TCR beta repertoires from fewer than 750 donors were re-analyzed and high-resolution HLA genotyping was added so that TCR occurrence patterns could be studied. Rather than drawing on any new phenotypic data, the later analysis identified candidate immune exposures from TCR beta sequences and the way those sequences occurred across donors. An earlier analysis of about 600 of the donors used high-throughput TCR beta sequencing to judge whether each TCR beta V gene segment behaved as functional or pseudogenic. Alongside the repertoire data, information on donor age, sex, ethnicity and CMV serostatus was compiled. In a later genetic analysis, genome-wide SNP genotypes for 398 of the 666 donors were used, and that subset was treated as a discovery cohort. All discovery cohort repertoires had been generated using a single sequencing platform. HLA typing covered class I and class II loci at four-digit resolution. Typing coverage varied by locus: about 620-630 donors for A, B, C, DRB1 and DQB1; 500 to 550 for DQA1; about 570 for DPA1; roughly 450 for DPB1. Because of strong linkage in the cohort, 5 or 6 DR-DQ haplotypes were treated as single units for association and clustering. Among some 400 genotyped donors of the cohort, an average of roughly 230,000 unique TCR beta nucleotide sequences was sequenced per donor, of which about 19% were non-productive.

Library generation was performed with the immunoSEQ multiplex PCR assay. For the multiplex PCR, a mixture combining 60 forward primers for TCR Vbeta segments and 13 reverse primers for TCR Jbeta segments was used. The CDR3 region of rearranged TCR beta genes was amplified from genomic DNA by a multiplex PCR assay. Amplified TCR beta libraries were sequenced as 87-base-pair reads on the Illumina HiSeq System. As for how the authors treated the data: In a later analysis, roughly 80 million unique TCR beta chains were counted across the roughly 610 repertoires, and about 9.9 million of these chains were shared by at least two donors. A nearest-neighbor algorithm error-corrected the raw reads and collapsed the reads into unique sequences, merging closely related sequences to remove PCR and sequencing errors. CDR3 sequences were aligned to IMGT reference sequences to assign V, D and J gene segments. For a sequence to be retained, a match of at least six nucleotides was required to both a V gene segment and a J gene segment. Rearrangements were called productive when the CDR3 lacked stop codons and stayed in frame with V and J; all others were non-productive. CDR3 was defined according to IMGT convention as the region running from the second conserved V-encoded cysteine to the conserved J-encoded phenylalanine. The earlier analysis of about 610 of the donors excluded sequences that lacked an unambiguous match to a single V gene segment. In an earlier analysis of 500 to 750 of the donors, V segments were called functional above 56.7% productive rearrangements and were called segregating when the between-donor standard deviation exceeded 5%. A statistical classification framework was developed to diagnose cytomegalovirus status using the catalog of TCR beta chain sequences. In a later analysis, TCR nucleotide sequences were compared against IMGT/GENE-DB human TR gene sequences so that V and J genes could be assigned. A later analysis assigned CDR3 sequences and most-parsimonious VDJ recombination scenarios with the TCRdist pipeline. In a later analysis, every TCR beta chain was defined by the combination of its CDR3 amino acid sequence and its V-gene family, and reads without a unique V-gene family were dropped. A later analysis removed several hundred highly shared, low-generation-probability nucleotide sequences to deal with suspected cross-contamination and a sequencing artifact. A later analysis calculated a clonal expansion index for each public chain from normalized within-repertoire ranks of inferred template counts. In a later analysis, generation probabilities were computed with a VDJ recombination model fitted to out-of-frame rearrangements, and the resulting probabilities were checked against IGoR. Hypergeometric tests were used in a later analysis to score TCR-TCR, TCR-HLA and TCR-CMV co-occurrence, with a repertoire-size bias correction applied to the TCR pairs. False discovery rates were estimated in a later analysis by permuting HLA or CMV assignments 20 times. In a later analysis, co-occurring TCRs were grouped using DBSCAN, with TCRdist sequence similarity added in when clustering inside HLA-allele-positive subsets. For co-occurrence clustering, repertoires with fewer than 30,000 or more than 120,000 public chains were excluded, along with 4 to 6 repertoires with anomalous nucleotide sharing. TCRdb obtained this table from immuneACCESS and retained in-frame rearrangements with V and J assigned. These tables miss some clones; where compared with another copy, unresolved V genes account for less than half of the shortfall, and the remainder is unexplained. D and trimming were read from the DNA, whereas the V and J calls and clone size are those reported in that table. This sample's table carries more than 55,000 clones. Less than 5.5% of the sample comes from the top ten.

The paper's findings and limits, for the study overall: In a later genetic analysis, fewer N-insertions in productive TCRs were reported among donors in an Asian-associated ancestry cluster than the approximately 710-donor mean. A later analysis found that TCR association rates varied across HLA loci, with DRB1 alleles showing the most associated TCRs and HLA-C alleles the fewest. Sequencing depth was assumed to be roughly uniform across donors in the presence/absence analyses, though that assumption may not hold. Specific HLA alleles were associated with 15,000 to 20,000 TCR beta sequences at a false discovery rate of 0.05 in a later analysis. This cohort had only TCR beta chains sequenced, and the lack of alpha or paired-chain data limited which features could be detected. Some IMGT-functional V segments, including TRBV6-2 and TRBV6-3, could not be told apart with the 87-base-pair reads, so those segments were excluded. According to a later analysis, parvovirus B19, influenza, CMV and Epstein-Barr virus appeared linked to several top co-occurrence clusters. In vitro tests confirmed that a few of the cytomegalovirus-associated TCR beta chains recognize cytomegalovirus antigens. Because HLA typing was missing for some donors at each locus, association tests included only the typed subset. A further reported finding was that TCR beta sequences accurately predicted the HLA-A and HLA-B alleles for most subjects in the first cohort. Correlated functional status among segregating V segments might be attributable to linkage disequilibrium, but an unknown experimental factor could not be ruled out. Cytomegalovirus status was reported to be diagnosed by the classifier with high specificity and sensitivity in both the original and validation cohorts. A later genetic analysis associated a missense DCLRE1C variant with V-gene and J-gene trimming of TCR beta chains, and an independent cohort replicated the association. The sequencing pipeline was judged likely to have produced a cluster of highly shared sequence variants as a technical artifact. Most TCR sequences were seen in very few donors, while some public TCRs were found in many individuals. The authors suggested that the approach could potentially be generalized to other disease states and immunological phenotypes. Compared with equally common non-associated chains, HLA-associated TCR beta chains in a later analysis were more clonally expanded and had lower generation probabilities. Assigning TCR associations to individual alleles was difficult when HLA alleles, especially DR and DQ, strongly co-occurred. In the study, 150 to 200 TCR beta chains were listed as associated with cytomegalovirus. Most CMV-associated TCR beta chains appeared to be HLA-restricted in a later analysis, and the HLA associations seemed to be driven largely by CMV exposure. For the cohort, immune exposure information was limited to CMV serostatus. Broadly in line with IMGT annotations, most TCR beta V segments showed up in productive rearrangements about 90% or about 30% of the time in an earlier analysis of several hundred of the donors. The earlier analysis of nearly 600 of the donors excluded some 16 rarely observed V segments, including chromosome 9 orphons, because counts were too low.

As to this clone: Its antigen specificity is not known.

In total, approximately 700 healthy bone marrow donors made up the cohort. At the time of sampling, all cohort members were nominally healthy, though unrecorded immune exposures were likely present. The donor tested CMV seropositive and was one of the 289 seropositive cohort members. A peripheral blood sample was provided by each donor, and peripheral blood mononuclear cells were used for TCR beta sequencing. The Qiagen DNeasy Blood Extraction Kit was used to extract genomic DNA from the blood cell samples. The CDR3 numbers 15 residues from cysteine through phenylalanine. The read is trimmed to its CDR3 DNA, 45 bases read in frame from base 1. The germline V gene gives CDR1 as SGHRS and CDR2 as YFSETQ. Trimming takes 2 bases off V and 4 bases off J; junction bases not matched to a gene: 4.

Sequencing was carried out using PBMCs. The clonotype comes from a woman in her 40s in good health and CMV-seropositive. The V and J segments used are TRBV5-1 and TRBJ2-3, with 10 bases aligning to TRBD2. The nucleotide sequence reads as follows: TGCGCCAGCAGCTTCCTAGCGGGGGATCCAGATACGCAGTATTTT. This gives the protein CASSFLAGDPDTQYF.